The rows below give T cell receptor beta chains drawn from one sample of a study of T cells in Graves' hyperthyroidism and ophthalmopathy. TCRdb re-analysed the multiplex PCR reads in MiXCR, keeping a single row per CDR3 protein. The data show 250,000 or so distinct CDR3 sequences, more than 14% seen once. Material for sequencing was blood. These receptor sequences come from a woman aged 40 to 50 with Graves' hyperthyroidism that later progressed to Graves' ophthalmopathy. Each CDR3 is given with its conserved first and last residue. Fields, in order: CDR3 protein, CDR3 DNA, CDR3 length, clone size, J gene, V gene, D gene. A D gene is named only where the DNA matches it firmly. The size field is filled for only some rows; it gives once, few, many or a size class.

CDR3aa: CASSSDSGRNYNEQFF; CDR3nt: TGTGCCAGCAGTTCCGATAGCGGGAGGAACTACAATGAGCAGTTCTTC; len: 16; abundance: many; j_gene: TRBJ2-1; v_gene: TRBV6-1; d_gene: TRBD2
CDR3aa: CASRIDSANTGELFF; CDR3nt: TGTGCCAGCAGGATAGACTCCGCGAACACCGGGGAGCTGTTTTTT; len: 15; abundance: many; j_gene: TRBJ2-2; v_gene: TRBV6-2/TRBV6-3; d_gene: -
CDR3aa: CASSRTGGDYGYTF; CDR3nt: TGTGCCAGCAGTAGGACAGGGGGAGACTATGGCTACACCTTC; len: 14; abundance: many; j_gene: TRBJ1-2; v_gene: TRBV2; d_gene: TRBD1
CDR3aa: CSVETRLAGAWNEQFF; CDR3nt: TGCAGCGTTGAAACGCGACTAGCGGGAGCGTGGAATGAGCAGTTCTTC; len: 16; abundance: many; j_gene: TRBJ2-1; v_gene: TRBV29-1; d_gene: TRBD2
CDR3aa: CSARQTSGIGGAFF; CDR3nt: TGCAGTGCTAGGCAGACATCGGGGATCGGGGGAGCTTTCTTT; len: 14; abundance: many; j_gene: TRBJ1-1; v_gene: TRBV20-1; d_gene: -
CDR3aa: CASSLLRAEQFF; CDR3nt: TGTGCCAGCAGTCTGCTCAGGGCTGAGCAGTTCTTC; len: 12; abundance: -; j_gene: TRBJ2-1; v_gene: TRBV12-3/TRBV12-4; d_gene: -
CDR3aa: CASSEGGRSYNSPLHF; CDR3nt: TGTGCCAGCAGTGAAGGGGGGCGCTCCTATAATTCACCCCTCCACTTT; len: 16; abundance: many; j_gene: TRBJ1-6; v_gene: TRBV2; d_gene: -
CDR3aa: CASSSGWQGTSGANVLTF; CDR3nt: TGTGCCAGCAGTTCCGGTTGGCAGGGGACCTCTGGGGCCAACGTCCTGACTTTC; len: 18; abundance: few; j_gene: TRBJ2-6; v_gene: TRBV6-5; d_gene: -
CDR3aa: CASSNRVANQPQHF; CDR3nt: TGTGCCAGCAGCAACAGGGTTGCGAATCAGCCCCAGCATTTT; len: 14; abundance: many; j_gene: TRBJ1-5; v_gene: TRBV3-1; d_gene: -
CDR3aa: CASSYAPVNSPLHF; CDR3nt: TGTGCCAGCAGTTACGCGCCAGTAAATTCACCCCTCCACTTT; len: 14; abundance: many; j_gene: TRBJ1-6; v_gene: TRBV6-5; d_gene: -
CDR3aa: CASRDRGHFGTGELFF; CDR3nt: TGTGCCAGTAGAGACAGGGGGCATTTCGGCACCGGGGAGCTGTTTTTT; len: 16; abundance: many; j_gene: TRBJ2-2; v_gene: TRBV19; d_gene: TRBD1
CDR3aa: CASRRAGQGADAFF; CDR3nt: TGTGCCAGCAGGAGAGCTGGACAGGGGGCGGATGCTTTCTTT; len: 14; abundance: -; j_gene: TRBJ1-1; v_gene: TRBV9; d_gene: TRBD1
CDR3aa: CASSLGGRAVNEQFF; CDR3nt: TGTGCCAGCAGCTTAGGCGGGAGGGCCGTTAATGAGCAGTTCTTC; len: 15; abundance: -; j_gene: TRBJ2-1; v_gene: TRBV7-2; d_gene: TRBD2
CDR3aa: CASSLLQGGNQPQHF; CDR3nt: TGTGCCAGCAGTTTATTACAGGGAGGAAATCAGCCCCAGCATTTT; len: 15; abundance: many; j_gene: TRBJ1-5; v_gene: TRBV28; d_gene: -
CDR3aa: CASSSSLTQYF; CDR3nt: TGTGCCAGCAGCTCCTCCTTGACGCAGTATTTT; len: 11; abundance: many; j_gene: TRBJ2-3; v_gene: TRBV11-2; d_gene: -
CDR3aa: CASFEDTIYF; CDR3nt: TGTGCCAGTTTTGAGGACACCATATATTTT; len: 10; abundance: many; j_gene: TRBJ1-3; v_gene: TRBV6-1; d_gene: -
CDR3aa: CASSPPSGAGGPGEQFF; CDR3nt: TGTGCCAGCAGCCCCCCCAGTGGAGCGGGAGGGCCCGGTGAGCAGTTCTTC; len: 17; abundance: many; j_gene: TRBJ2-1; v_gene: TRBV5-5; d_gene: TRBD2
CDR3aa: CATADRIGTSGIYEQYF; CDR3nt: TGTGCCACAGCGGACAGGATCGGGACTAGCGGGATCTACGAGCAGTACTTC; len: 17; abundance: -; j_gene: TRBJ2-7; v_gene: TRBV19; d_gene: TRBD2
CDR3aa: CASRHGIGTGNTIYF; CDR3nt: TGTGCCAGCAGACACGGGATTGGTACTGGAAACACCATATATTTT; len: 15; abundance: many; j_gene: TRBJ1-3; v_gene: TRBV6-1; d_gene: -
CDR3aa: CASSQSTVEETQYF; CDR3nt: TGTGCCAGCAGCCAGAGCACGGTGGAAGAGACCCAGTACTTC; len: 14; abundance: many; j_gene: TRBJ2-5; v_gene: TRBV3-1; d_gene: -
CDR3aa: CASSLKLTGKIREAFF; CDR3nt: TGCGCCAGCAGCTTGAAGCTGACAGGGAAGATCCGTGAAGCTTTCTTT; len: 16; abundance: many; j_gene: TRBJ1-1; v_gene: TRBV5-1; d_gene: TRBD1
CDR3aa: CASSLAGNSPLHF; CDR3nt: TGTGCCAGCAGTTTAGCGGGCAATTCACCCCTCCACTTT; len: 13; abundance: many; j_gene: TRBJ1-6; v_gene: TRBV5-1; d_gene: -
CDR3aa: CASSDVGQNSPLHF; CDR3nt: TGTGCCAGCAGTGATGTGGGACAGAATTCACCCCTCCACTTT; len: 14; abundance: many; j_gene: TRBJ1-6; v_gene: TRBV25-1; d_gene: TRBD1
CDR3aa: CASRTVWEKLFF; CDR3nt: TGTGCCAGCAGGACGGTGTGGGAAAAACTGTTTTTT; len: 12; abundance: many; j_gene: TRBJ1-4; v_gene: TRBV2; d_gene: -
CDR3aa: CATSRDPKGNTEAFF; CDR3nt: TGTGCCACCAGCAGAGATCCGAAGGGGAACACTGAAGCTTTCTTT; len: 15; abundance: -; j_gene: TRBJ1-1; v_gene: TRBV15; d_gene: -
CDR3aa: CASSLVNPDTQYF; CDR3nt: TGTGCCAGCAGTTTGGTGAACCCAGATACGCAGTATTTT; len: 13; abundance: few; j_gene: TRBJ2-3; v_gene: TRBV28; d_gene: -
CDR3aa: CASKAAGGEKLFF; CDR3nt: TGTGCCAGCAAAGCAGCAGGGGGCGAAAAACTGTTTTTT; len: 13; abundance: many; j_gene: TRBJ1-4; v_gene: TRBV2; d_gene: TRBD1
CDR3aa: CASLGQGRDNSPLHF; CDR3nt: TGTGCCAGCTTGGGACAGGGAAGAGATAATTCACCCCTCCACTTT; len: 15; abundance: many; j_gene: TRBJ1-6; v_gene: TRBV2; d_gene: TRBD1
CDR3aa: CASSFAGPYEQYF; CDR3nt: TGTGCCAGCAGTTTTGCGGGACCCTACGAGCAGTACTTC; len: 13; abundance: many; j_gene: TRBJ2-7; v_gene: TRBV5-6; d_gene: -
CDR3aa: CASSPQKTGVEFF; CDR3nt: TGTGCCAGCTCACCACAAAAGACAGGGGTTGAGTTCTTC; len: 13; abundance: -; j_gene: TRBJ2-1; v_gene: TRBV18; d_gene: TRBD1
CDR3aa: CASSGWETVQETQYF; CDR3nt: TGTGCCAGCAGTGGGTGGGAAACAGTACAGGAGACCCAGTACTTC; len: 15; abundance: many; j_gene: TRBJ2-5; v_gene: TRBV12-3/TRBV12-4; d_gene: -
CDR3aa: CASSYYPGSNSEAFF; CDR3nt: TGTGCCAGCAGTTACTATCCAGGGAGTAACTCTGAAGCTTTCTTT; len: 15; abundance: few; j_gene: TRBJ1-1; v_gene: TRBV6-5; d_gene: -
CDR3aa: CASSLSPFDPYTF; CDR3nt: TGTGCCAGCAGTTTATCCCCGTTTGACCCATACACCTTC; len: 13; abundance: many; j_gene: TRBJ1-2; v_gene: TRBV27; d_gene: -
CDR3aa: CASSVTGSGANVLTF; CDR3nt: TGTGCCAGCAGCGTTACAGGGTCTGGGGCCAACGTCCTGACTTTC; len: 15; abundance: few; j_gene: TRBJ2-6; v_gene: TRBV9; d_gene: -
CDR3aa: CASSLTSGLTHEQYF; CDR3nt: TGTGCCAGCAGTTTAACTAGCGGTCTAACCCACGAGCAGTACTTC; len: 15; abundance: -; j_gene: TRBJ2-7; v_gene: TRBV6-5; d_gene: TRBD2
CDR3aa: CASSLTGVYSNQPQHF; CDR3nt: TGTGCCAGCTCGCTGACAGGAGTCTATAGCAATCAGCCCCAGCATTTT; len: 16; abundance: -; j_gene: TRBJ1-5; v_gene: TRBV18; d_gene: -
CDR3aa: CASRLGGSRNYGYTF; CDR3nt: TGTGCCAGCAGGTTAGGGGGGAGTCGTAACTATGGCTACACCTTC; len: 15; abundance: -; j_gene: TRBJ1-2; v_gene: TRBV6-2/TRBV6-3; d_gene: -
CDR3aa: CASSLVASGMGGELFF; CDR3nt: TGTGCCAGCAGCTTAGTCGCTAGCGGGATGGGCGGGGAGCTGTTTTTT; len: 16; abundance: many; j_gene: TRBJ2-2; v_gene: TRBV7-2; d_gene: TRBD2
CDR3aa: CSVEVGSLKSPYEQYF; CDR3nt: TGCAGCGTTGAAGTGGGATCCTTAAAATCCCCCTACGAGCAGTACTTC; len: 16; abundance: many; j_gene: TRBJ2-7; v_gene: TRBV29-1; d_gene: -
CDR3aa: CASLRASGGNNEQFF; CDR3nt: TGTGCCAGCCTCCGGGCTAGCGGGGGAAACAATGAGCAGTTCTTC; len: 15; abundance: many; j_gene: TRBJ2-1; v_gene: TRBV6-1; d_gene: TRBD2
CDR3aa: CASRRGGKKDQPQHF; CDR3nt: TGTGCCAGCAGAAGAGGGGGAAAGAAGGATCAGCCCCAGCATTTT; len: 15; abundance: few; j_gene: TRBJ1-5; v_gene: TRBV6-1; d_gene: -
CDR3aa: CASSLQSYEQYF; CDR3nt: TGTGCCAGCAGTCTCCAATCCTACGAGCAGTACTTC; len: 12; abundance: many; j_gene: TRBJ2-7; v_gene: TRBV28; d_gene: -
CDR3aa: CASSFKTGYTEAFF; CDR3nt: TGTGCCAGCAGCTTCAAGACAGGTTACACTGAAGCTTTCTTT; len: 14; abundance: -; j_gene: TRBJ1-1; v_gene: TRBV11-2; d_gene: -
CDR3aa: CASSKGGDPSQPQHF; CDR3nt: TGTGCCAGCAGCAAAGGCGGGGACCCAAGTCAGCCCCAGCATTTT; len: 15; abundance: few; j_gene: TRBJ1-5; v_gene: TRBV9; d_gene: -
CDR3aa: CANKRSESSYNEQFF; CDR3nt: TGTGCCAACAAACGGTCCGAATCCTCCTACAATGAGCAGTTCTTC; len: 15; abundance: -; j_gene: TRBJ2-1; v_gene: TRBV2; d_gene: -
CDR3aa: CASRSSPTSVDTQYF; CDR3nt: TGTGCCAGCAGATCCAGCCCGACTAGCGTAGATACGCAGTATTTT; len: 15; abundance: many; j_gene: TRBJ2-3; v_gene: TRBV7-3; d_gene: TRBD2
CDR3aa: CASTPTVKGYQPQHF; CDR3nt: TGTGCCAGCACTCCAACAGTAAAAGGTTATCAGCCCCAGCATTTT; len: 15; abundance: many; j_gene: TRBJ1-5; v_gene: TRBV28; d_gene: -
CDR3aa: CASRTRDYNEQFF; CDR3nt: TGTGCCAGTAGAACCCGGGACTACAATGAGCAGTTCTTC; len: 13; abundance: few; j_gene: TRBJ2-1; v_gene: TRBV19; d_gene: -
CDR3aa: CASSFQGVYEQYF; CDR3nt: TGTGCCAGCAGTTTTCAGGGAGTCTACGAGCAGTACTTC; len: 13; abundance: many; j_gene: TRBJ2-7; v_gene: TRBV12-3/TRBV12-4; d_gene: -
CDR3aa: CASSLWRDLYEQYF; CDR3nt: TGTGCCAGCAGTTTATGGCGGGACCTCTACGAGCAGTACTTC; len: 14; abundance: many; j_gene: TRBJ2-7; v_gene: TRBV12-3/TRBV12-4; d_gene: -
CDR3aa: CASSLRRGFSTDTQYF; CDR3nt: TGTGCCAGCAGCTTGAGAAGGGGGTTTAGCACAGATACGCAGTATTTT; len: 16; abundance: many; j_gene: TRBJ2-3; v_gene: TRBV11-2; d_gene: -
CDR3aa: CASSIGGPTYEQYF; CDR3nt: TGTGCCAGTAGTATAGGGGGACCGACATACGAGCAGTACTTC; len: 14; abundance: many; j_gene: TRBJ2-7; v_gene: TRBV19; d_gene: -
CDR3aa: CASSYRGLVSETQYF; CDR3nt: TGTGCCAGCAGTTACAGGGGACTAGTGTCAGAGACCCAGTACTTC; len: 15; abundance: -; j_gene: TRBJ2-5; v_gene: TRBV6-5; d_gene: TRBD2
CDR3aa: CASSGAGRTSGRSEQFF; CDR3nt: TGTGCCAGCAGCGGAGCAGGGAGGACTAGCGGGAGGAGTGAGCAGTTCTTC; len: 17; abundance: -; j_gene: TRBJ2-1; v_gene: TRBV9; d_gene: TRBD2
CDR3aa: CASSSGQGTEAFF; CDR3nt: TGTGCCAGCAGTTCGGGACAGGGGACTGAAGCTTTCTTT; len: 13; abundance: many; j_gene: TRBJ1-1; v_gene: TRBV28; d_gene: TRBD1
CDR3aa: CSARGLAGGHSYNEQFF; CDR3nt: TGCAGTGCTAGAGGACTAGCGGGAGGGCATTCTTATAATGAGCAGTTCTTC; len: 17; abundance: many; j_gene: TRBJ2-1; v_gene: TRBV20-1; d_gene: TRBD2
CDR3aa: CSTTFRRKIYNEQFF; CDR3nt: TGCAGCACTACCTTTAGACGGAAAATTTACAATGAGCAGTTCTTC; len: 15; abundance: many; j_gene: TRBJ2-1; v_gene: TRBV20-1; d_gene: -